This record concerns one T cell receptor beta chain sequence. V was trimmed by 2 bases and J by 2 bases, leaving 12 bases between them. This CDR3 is 15 amino acids long. Germline V gene sequence: CDR1 LNHDA, CDR2 SQIVND (reference sequence). This PCR relied on a set of 60 Vbeta primers and 13 Jbeta primers. Assay used: immunoSEQ multiplex PCR; TCRdb lists only in-frame clones, some missing. The sample carries some 150,000 clones, roughly four fifths recorded once. The data were obtained in a study of cytomegalovirus exposure and HLA in healthy donors. The sample was PBMCs. The TCR was taken from a woman in her twenties or thirties in good health and CMV-seropositive. The chain joins TRBV19 to TRBJ1-2; D not certain. The DNA for the CDR3 is TGTGCCAGTAGTATACCCCGGGTAGGAAACTATGGCTACACCTTC. Amino acids: CASSIPRVGNYGYTF.